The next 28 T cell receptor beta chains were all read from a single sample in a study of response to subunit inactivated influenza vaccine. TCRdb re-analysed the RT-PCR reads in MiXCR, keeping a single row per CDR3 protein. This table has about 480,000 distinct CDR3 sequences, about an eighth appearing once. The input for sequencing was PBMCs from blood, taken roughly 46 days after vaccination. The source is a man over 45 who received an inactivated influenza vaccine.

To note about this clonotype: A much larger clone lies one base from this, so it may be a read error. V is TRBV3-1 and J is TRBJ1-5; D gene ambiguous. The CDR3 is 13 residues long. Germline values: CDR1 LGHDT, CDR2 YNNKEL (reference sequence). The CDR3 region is CASSQGYNQPHHF. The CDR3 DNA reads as TGTGCCAGCAGCCAAGGATATAATCAGCCCCATCATTTT.

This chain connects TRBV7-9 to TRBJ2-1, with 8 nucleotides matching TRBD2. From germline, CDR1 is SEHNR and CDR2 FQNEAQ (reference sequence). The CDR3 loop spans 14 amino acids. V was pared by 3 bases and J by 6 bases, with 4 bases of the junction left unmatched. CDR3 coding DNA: TGTGCCAGCAGCTTCCCCGGGAGGGCCAATGAGCAGTTCTTC. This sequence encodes CASSFPGRANEQFF.

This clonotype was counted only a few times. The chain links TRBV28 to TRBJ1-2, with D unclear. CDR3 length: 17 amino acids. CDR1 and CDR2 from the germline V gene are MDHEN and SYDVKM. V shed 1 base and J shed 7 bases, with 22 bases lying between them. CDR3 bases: TGTGCCAGCAGTTTATCCCCCTACCTAAGGAGGGAGGGTGGCTACACCTTC. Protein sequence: CASSLSPYLRREGGYTF.

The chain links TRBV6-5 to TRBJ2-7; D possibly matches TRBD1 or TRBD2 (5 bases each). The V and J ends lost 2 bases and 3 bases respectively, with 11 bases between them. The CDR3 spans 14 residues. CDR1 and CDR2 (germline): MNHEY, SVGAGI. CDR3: CASSYGTTDYEQYF. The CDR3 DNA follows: TGTGCCAGCAGTTACGGGACGACGGACTACGAGCAGTACTTC.

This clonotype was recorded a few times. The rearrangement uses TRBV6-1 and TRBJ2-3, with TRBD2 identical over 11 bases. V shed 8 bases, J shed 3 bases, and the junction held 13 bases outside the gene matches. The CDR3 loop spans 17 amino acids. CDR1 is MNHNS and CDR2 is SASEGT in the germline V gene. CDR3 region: CASEGLAGGQSTDTQYF. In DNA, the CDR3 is TGTGCCAGCGAAGGCCTAGCGGGGGGACAATCTACAGATACGCAGTATTTT.

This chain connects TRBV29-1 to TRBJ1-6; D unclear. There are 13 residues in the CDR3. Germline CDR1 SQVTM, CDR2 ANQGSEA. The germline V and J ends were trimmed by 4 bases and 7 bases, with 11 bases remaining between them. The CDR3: CSVGSDGNSPLHF. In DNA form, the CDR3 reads TGCAGCGTTGGTTCCGACGGGAATTCACCCCTCCACTTT.

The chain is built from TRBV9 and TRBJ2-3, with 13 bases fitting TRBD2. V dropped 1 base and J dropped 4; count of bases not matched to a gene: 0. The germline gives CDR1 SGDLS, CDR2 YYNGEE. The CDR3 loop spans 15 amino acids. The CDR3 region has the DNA TGTGCCAGCAGCGTAACTAGCGGGGGGGCAGATACGCAGTATTTT. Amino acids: CASSVTSGGADTQYF.

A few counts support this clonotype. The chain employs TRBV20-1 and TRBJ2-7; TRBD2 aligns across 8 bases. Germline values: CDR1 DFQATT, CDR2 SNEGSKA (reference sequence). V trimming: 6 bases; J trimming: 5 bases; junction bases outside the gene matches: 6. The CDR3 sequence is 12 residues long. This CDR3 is CSAGGAGDEQYF. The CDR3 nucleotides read TGCAGTGCCGGGGGGGCGGGAGACGAGCAGTACTTC.

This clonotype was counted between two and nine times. CDR3 sequence (DNA): TGTGCCAGCAGCAAGGACCTCACTGAAGCTTTCTTT. Amino acid sequence: CASSKDLTEAFF. The chain links TRBV6-1 to TRBJ1-1, with D hard to call. Trimming removed 6 bases at V and 4 bases at J, with 9 bases between. The CDR3 length is 12 residues. Germline CDR1 MNHNS, CDR2 SASEGT.

The CDR3 DNA sequence: TGCGCCAGCAGCTTGGTCCAGGGGGCAGGAACCTACGAGCAGTACTTC. Protein sequence: CASSLVQGAGTYEQYF. The J gene is TRBJ2-7, the V gene TRBV5-1, with 8 bases matching TRBD1. Germline CDR1 reads SGHRS; CDR2 reads YFSETQ. Trimming removed 0 bases from V and 2 bases from J; junction bases left unmatched: 7. This CDR3 is 16 amino acids long.

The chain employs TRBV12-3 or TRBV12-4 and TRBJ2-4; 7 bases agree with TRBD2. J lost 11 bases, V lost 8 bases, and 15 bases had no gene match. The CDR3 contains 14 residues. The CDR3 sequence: CASSSGQLRGVQYF. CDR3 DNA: TGTGCCAGCTCTAGCGGCCAATTGAGAGGGGTTCAGTACTTC.

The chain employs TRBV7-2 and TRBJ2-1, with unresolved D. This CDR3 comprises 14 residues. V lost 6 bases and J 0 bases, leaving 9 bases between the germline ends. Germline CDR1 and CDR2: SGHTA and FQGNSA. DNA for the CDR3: TGTGCCAGCAGGGGCGGATTCTCCTACAATGAGCAGTTCTTC. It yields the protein CASRGGFSYNEQFF.

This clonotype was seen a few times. DNA for the CDR3: TGTGCCGCCCGGGACGCTAGCTCCTACAATGAGCAGTTCTTC. Protein sequence: CAARDASSYNEQFF. The chain combines TRBV10-3 with TRBJ2-1; possibly TRBD1 or TRBD2 for D (5 bases each). Germline CDR1 ENHRY, CDR2 SYGVKD. V was clipped by 11 bases and J by 0 bases, with 14 bases between them. The CDR3 consists of 14 residues.

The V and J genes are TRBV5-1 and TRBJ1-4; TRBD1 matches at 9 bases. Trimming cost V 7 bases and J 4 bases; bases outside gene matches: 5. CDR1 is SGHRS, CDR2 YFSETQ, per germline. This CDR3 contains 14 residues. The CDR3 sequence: CASSVTGGNEKLFF. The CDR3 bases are TGCGCCAGCTCAGTGACAGGGGGTAATGAAAAACTGTTTTTT. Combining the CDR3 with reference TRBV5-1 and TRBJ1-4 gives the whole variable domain KAGVTQTPRYLIKTRGQQVTLSCSPISGHRSVSWYQQTPGQGLQFLFEYFSETQRNKGNFPGRFSGRQFSNSRSEMNVSTLELGDSALYLCASSVTGGNEKLFFGSGTQLSVL.

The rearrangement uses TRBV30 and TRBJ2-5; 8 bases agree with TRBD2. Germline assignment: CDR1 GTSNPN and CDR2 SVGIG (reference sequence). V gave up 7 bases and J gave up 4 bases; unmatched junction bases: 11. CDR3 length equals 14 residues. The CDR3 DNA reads TGTGCCTTGGTGGGAGGCGGGGGGAGAGAGACCCAGTACTTC. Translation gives CALVGGGGRETQYF.

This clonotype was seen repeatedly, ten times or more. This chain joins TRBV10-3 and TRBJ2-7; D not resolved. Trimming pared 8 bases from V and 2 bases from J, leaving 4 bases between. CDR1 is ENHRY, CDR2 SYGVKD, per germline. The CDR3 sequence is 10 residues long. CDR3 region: CAIGTYEQYF. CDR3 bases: TGTGCCATCGGGACCTACGAGCAGTACTTC.

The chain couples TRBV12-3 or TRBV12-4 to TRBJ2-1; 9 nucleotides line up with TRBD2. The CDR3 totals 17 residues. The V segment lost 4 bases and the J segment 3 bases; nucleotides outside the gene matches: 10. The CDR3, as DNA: TGTGCCAGCAGTTCCCGACCGACTAGCGGAGTCTACAATGAGCAGTTCTTC. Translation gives CASSSRPTSGVYNEQFF.

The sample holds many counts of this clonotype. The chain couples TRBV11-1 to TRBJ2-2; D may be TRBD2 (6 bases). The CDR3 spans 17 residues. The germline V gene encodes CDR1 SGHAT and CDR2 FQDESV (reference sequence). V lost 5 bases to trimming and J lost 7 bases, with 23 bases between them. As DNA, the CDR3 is TGTGCCAGCAGCCAAAACTCCGGGACTCTCCGTGGCGGGGAGCTGTTTTTT. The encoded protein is CASSQNSGTLRGGELFF.

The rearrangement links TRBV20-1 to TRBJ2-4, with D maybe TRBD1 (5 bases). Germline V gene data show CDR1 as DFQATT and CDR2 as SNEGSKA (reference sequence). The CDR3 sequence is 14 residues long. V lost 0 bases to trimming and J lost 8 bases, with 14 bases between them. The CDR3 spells CSARDEQVFHIQYF. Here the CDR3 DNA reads TGCAGTGCTAGAGATGAACAGGTTTTTCACATTCAGTACTTC.

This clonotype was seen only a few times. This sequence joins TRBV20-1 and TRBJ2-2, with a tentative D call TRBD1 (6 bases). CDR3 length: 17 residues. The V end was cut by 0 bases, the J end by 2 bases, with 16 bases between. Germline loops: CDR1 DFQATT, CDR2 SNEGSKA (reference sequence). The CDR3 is CSARDLSGAGNTGELFF. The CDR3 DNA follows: TGCAGTGCTAGAGATCTCTCAGGGGCAGGAAACACCGGGGAGCTGTTTTTT.

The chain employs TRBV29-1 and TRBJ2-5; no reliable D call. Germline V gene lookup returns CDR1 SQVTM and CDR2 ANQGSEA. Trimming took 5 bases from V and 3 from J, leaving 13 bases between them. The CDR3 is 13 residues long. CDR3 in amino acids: CSVTTWAKETQYF. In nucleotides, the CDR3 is TGCAGCGTTACGACTTGGGCTAAAGAGACCCAGTACTTC.

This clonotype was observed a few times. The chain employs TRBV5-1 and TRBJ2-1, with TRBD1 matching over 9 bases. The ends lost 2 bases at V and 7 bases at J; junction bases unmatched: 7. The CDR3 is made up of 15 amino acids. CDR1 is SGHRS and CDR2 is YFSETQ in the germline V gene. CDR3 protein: CASSFTGQGFNEQFF. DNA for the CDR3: TGCGCCAGCAGCTTCACGGGACAGGGTTTTAATGAGCAGTTCTTC. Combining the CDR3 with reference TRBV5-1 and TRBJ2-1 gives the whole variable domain KAGVTQTPRYLIKTRGQQVTLSCSPISGHRSVSWYQQTPGQGLQFLFEYFSETQRNKGNFPGRFSGRQFSNSRSEMNVSTLELGDSALYLCASSFTGQGFNEQFFGPGTRLTVL.

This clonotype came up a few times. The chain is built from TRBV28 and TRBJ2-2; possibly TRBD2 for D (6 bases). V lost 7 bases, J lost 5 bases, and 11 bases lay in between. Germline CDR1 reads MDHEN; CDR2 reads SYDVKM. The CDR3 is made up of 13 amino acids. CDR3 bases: TGTGCCAGCAAGGAGGGCCGAACCGGGGAGCTGTTTTTT. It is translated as CASKEGRTGELFF.

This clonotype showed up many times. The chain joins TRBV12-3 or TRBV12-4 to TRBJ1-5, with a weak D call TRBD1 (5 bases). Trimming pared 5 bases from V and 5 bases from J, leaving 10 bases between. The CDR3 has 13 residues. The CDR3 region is CASSAGRDQPQHF. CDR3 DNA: TGTGCCAGCAGTGCGGGCAGGGATCAGCCCCAGCATTTT.

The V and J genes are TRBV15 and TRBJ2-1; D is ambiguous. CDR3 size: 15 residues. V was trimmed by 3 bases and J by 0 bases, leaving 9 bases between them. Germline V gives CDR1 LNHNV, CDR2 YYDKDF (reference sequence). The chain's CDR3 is CATSRSAYSYNEQFF. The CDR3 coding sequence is TGTGCCACCAGCAGGTCCGCGTACTCCTACAATGAGCAGTTCTTC.

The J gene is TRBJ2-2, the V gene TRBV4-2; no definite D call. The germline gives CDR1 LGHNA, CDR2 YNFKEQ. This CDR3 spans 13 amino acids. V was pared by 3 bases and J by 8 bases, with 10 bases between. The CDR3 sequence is CASSHLGAGELFF. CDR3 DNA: TGTGCCAGCAGCCACTTGGGCGCGGGGGAGCTGTTTTTT.

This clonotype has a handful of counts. The CDR3 DNA reads TGTGCCAGTAGTACCTCAACAGGGGTTGGAAACACCATATATTTT. As protein: CASSTSTGVGNTIYF. The chain combines TRBV19 with TRBJ1-3; 7 bases are shared with TRBD1. The CDR3 loop spans 15 amino acids. Germline values: CDR1 LNHDA, CDR2 SQIVND (reference sequence). The ends lost 4 bases at V and 3 bases at J; junction bases unmatched: 6.

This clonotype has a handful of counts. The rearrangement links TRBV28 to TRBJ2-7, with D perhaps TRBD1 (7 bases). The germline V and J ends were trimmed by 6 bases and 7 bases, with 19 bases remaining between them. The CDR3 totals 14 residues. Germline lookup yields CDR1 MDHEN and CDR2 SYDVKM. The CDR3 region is CASRHNRGGWEQYF. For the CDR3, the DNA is TGTGCCAGCAGACACAACAGGGGAGGTTGGGAGCAGTACTTC.